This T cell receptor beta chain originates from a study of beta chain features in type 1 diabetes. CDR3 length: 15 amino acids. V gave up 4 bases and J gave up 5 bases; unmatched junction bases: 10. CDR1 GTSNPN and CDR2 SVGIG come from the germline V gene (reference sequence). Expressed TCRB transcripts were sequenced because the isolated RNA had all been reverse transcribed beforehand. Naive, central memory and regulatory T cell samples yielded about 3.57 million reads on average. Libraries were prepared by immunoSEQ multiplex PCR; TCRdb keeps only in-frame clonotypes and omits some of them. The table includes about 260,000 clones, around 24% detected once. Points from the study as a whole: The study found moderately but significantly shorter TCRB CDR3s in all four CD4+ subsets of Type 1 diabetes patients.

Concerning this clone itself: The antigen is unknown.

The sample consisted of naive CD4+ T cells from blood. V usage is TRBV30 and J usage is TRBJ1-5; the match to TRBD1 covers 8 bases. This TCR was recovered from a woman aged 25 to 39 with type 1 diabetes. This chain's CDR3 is CAWNGGGDRYQPQHF. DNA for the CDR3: TGTGCCTGGAATGGGGGCGGGGACAGGTATCAGCCCCAGCATTTT.